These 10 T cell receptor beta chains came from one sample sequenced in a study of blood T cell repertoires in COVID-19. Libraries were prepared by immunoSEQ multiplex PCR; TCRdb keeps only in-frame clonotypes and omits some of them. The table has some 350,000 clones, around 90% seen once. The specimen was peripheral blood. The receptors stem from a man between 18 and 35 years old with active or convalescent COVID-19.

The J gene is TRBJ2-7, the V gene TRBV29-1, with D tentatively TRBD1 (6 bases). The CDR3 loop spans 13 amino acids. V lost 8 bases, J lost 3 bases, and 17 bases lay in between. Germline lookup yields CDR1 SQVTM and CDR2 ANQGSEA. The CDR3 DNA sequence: TGCAGCATTCGGGGACATTTAAGCTACGAGCAGTACTTC. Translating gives CSIRGHLSYEQYF.

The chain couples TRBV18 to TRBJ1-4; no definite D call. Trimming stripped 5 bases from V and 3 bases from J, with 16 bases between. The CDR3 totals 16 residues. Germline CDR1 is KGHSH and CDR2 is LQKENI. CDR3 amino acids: CASSYNPGNSNEKLFF. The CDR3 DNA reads TGTGCCAGCTCATATAACCCGGGGAACTCTAATGAAAAACTGTTTTTT.

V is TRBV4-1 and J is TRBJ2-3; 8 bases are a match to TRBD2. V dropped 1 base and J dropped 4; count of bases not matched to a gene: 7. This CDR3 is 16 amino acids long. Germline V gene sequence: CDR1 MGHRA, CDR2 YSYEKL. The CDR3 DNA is TGCGCCAGCAGCCAAGCCGGGACTAGTCCCCCAGATACGCAGTATTTT. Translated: CASSQAGTSPPDTQYF.

CDR3 sequence (DNA): TGTGCCAGCAGCCCGCAGGGCGGGAGGGTAGATGAGCAGTTCTTC. This gives the protein CASSPQGGRVDEQFF. The chain is built from TRBV5-4 and TRBJ2-1; 9 nucleotides agree with TRBD2. Looked up from germline, CDR1 is SGHNT and CDR2 is YYREEE (reference sequence). The CDR3 spans 15 residues. The V gene end was trimmed by 4 bases and the J gene end by 8 bases; junction bases not matched to a gene: 10. The complete variable domain, with remaining parts taken from reference TRBV5-4 and TRBJ2-1, reads ETGVTQSPTHLIKTRGQQVTLRCSSQSGHNTVSWYQQALGQGPQFIFQYYREEENGRGNFPPRFSGLQFPNYSSELNVNALELDDSALYLCASSPQGGRVDEQFFGPGTRLTVL.

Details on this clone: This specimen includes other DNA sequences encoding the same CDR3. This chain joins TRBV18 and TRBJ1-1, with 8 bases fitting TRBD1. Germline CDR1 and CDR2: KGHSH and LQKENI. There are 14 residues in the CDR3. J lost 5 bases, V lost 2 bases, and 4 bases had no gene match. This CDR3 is CASSPNTGGTEAFF. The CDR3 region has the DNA TGTGCCAGCTCACCAAATACAGGGGGGACTGAAGCTTTCTTT.

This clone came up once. The CDR3: CASRGTGRNYGYTF. The CDR3 DNA is TGTGCCAGCAGGGGGACAGGGCGCAACTATGGCTACACCTTC. The chain combines TRBV28 with TRBJ1-2; 9 nucleotides agree with TRBD1. V was pared by 6 bases and J by 2 bases, with 4 bases of the junction left unmatched. This CDR3 comprises 14 residues. Germline V gives CDR1 MDHEN, CDR2 SYDVKM.

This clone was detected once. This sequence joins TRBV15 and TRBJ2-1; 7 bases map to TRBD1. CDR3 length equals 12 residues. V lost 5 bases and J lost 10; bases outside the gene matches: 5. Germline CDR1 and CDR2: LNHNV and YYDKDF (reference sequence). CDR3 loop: CATSHRGQEQFF. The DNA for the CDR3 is TGTGCCACCAGCCACAGGGGACAGGAGCAGTTCTTC.

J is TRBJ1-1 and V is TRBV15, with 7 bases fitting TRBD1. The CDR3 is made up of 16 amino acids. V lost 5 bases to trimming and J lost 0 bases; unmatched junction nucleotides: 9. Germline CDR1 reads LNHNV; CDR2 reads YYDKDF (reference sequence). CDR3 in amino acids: CATSRTRDRLNTEAFF. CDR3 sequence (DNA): TGTGCCACCAGCCGAACAAGGGACAGACTGAACACTGAAGCTTTCTTT.

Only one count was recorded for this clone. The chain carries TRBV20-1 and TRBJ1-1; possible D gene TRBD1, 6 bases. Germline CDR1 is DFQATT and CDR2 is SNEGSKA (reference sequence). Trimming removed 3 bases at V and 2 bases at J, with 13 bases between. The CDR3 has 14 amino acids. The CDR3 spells CSASPGHFNTEAFF. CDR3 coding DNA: TGCAGTGCTAGTCCGGGACACTTCAACACTGAAGCTTTCTTT.

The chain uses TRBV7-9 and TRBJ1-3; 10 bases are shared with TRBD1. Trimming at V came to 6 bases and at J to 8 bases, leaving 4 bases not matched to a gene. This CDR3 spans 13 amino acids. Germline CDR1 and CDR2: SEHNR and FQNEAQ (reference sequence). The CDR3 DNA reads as TGTGCCAGCAGTCGACAGGGGGCGGACACCATATATTTT. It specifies CASSRQGADTIYF.